The 20 T cell receptor beta chains below come from one sample, sequenced in a study of blood T cell repertoires in COVID-19. Profiled with immunoSEQ multiplex PCR; TCRdb holds only in-frame clones, not every one. The data contain roughly 230,000 clones, approximately 80% of them singletons. Sequencing input: peripheral blood. Every receptor here comes from a woman aged 50 to 60 with acute or convalescent COVID-19.

The chain has TRBV6-6 and TRBJ2-5; 7 bases agree with TRBD1. CDR3 length: 15 residues. V gave up 2 bases and J gave up 2 bases; unmatched junction bases: 5. Germline lookup yields CDR1 MNHNY and CDR2 SVGAGI (reference sequence). CDR3 nucleotide sequence: TGTGCCAGCAGTTACCTGGGACAGCCACAAGAGACCCAGTACTTC. Translated, it gives CASSYLGQPQETQYF.

This rearrangement joins TRBV5-4 to TRBJ2-1, with 9 bases matching TRBD2. Germline V lookup: CDR1 SGHNT, CDR2 YYREEE (reference sequence). The CDR3 loop spans 14 amino acids. J lost 6 bases, V lost 4 bases, and 5 bases had no gene match. CDR3: CASSPQTSGNEQFF. DNA of the CDR3: TGTGCCAGCAGCCCCCAGACTAGCGGCAATGAGCAGTTCTTC. Based on the CDR3 plus reference TRBV5-4 and TRBJ2-1, the full variable domain is ETGVTQSPTHLIKTRGQQVTLRCSSQSGHNTVSWYQQALGQGPQFIFQYYREEENGRGNFPPRFSGLQFPNYSSELNVNALELDDSALYLCASSPQTSGNEQFFGPGTRLTVL.

This chain connects TRBV27 to TRBJ2-7; D may be TRBD1 (6 bases). The CDR3 is made up of 13 amino acids. V was clipped by 10 bases and J by 2 bases, with 15 bases between them. Germline CDR1 MNHEY, CDR2 SMNVEV (reference sequence). CDR3 loop: CATQGYPAYEQYF. The DNA of the CDR3 is TGTGCCACCCAGGGGTATCCTGCCTACGAGCAGTACTTC.

V and J are TRBV7-8 and TRBJ2-1, with a weak D call TRBD1 (6 bases). Germline loops: CDR1 SGHVS, CDR2 FQNEAQ. This CDR3 comprises 13 residues. V was shortened by 7 bases and J by 4 bases, with 11 bases between the two germline ends. The CDR3 DNA sequence: TGTGCCAGCACCCGGACAGAGTACAATGAGCAGTTCTTC. This codes for CASTRTEYNEQFF.

The chain employs TRBV29-1 and TRBJ1-4, with D possibly TRBD1 on 6 matching bases. CDR1 SQVTM and CDR2 ANQGSEA come from the germline V gene. Trimming removed 4 bases at V and 7 bases at J, with 13 bases between. CDR3 length equals 13 residues. Written as DNA, the CDR3 is TGCAGCGTTGTTGGGGGGGCGTCTGAAAAACTGTTTTTT. Its translation: CSVVGGASEKLFF.

The count of this clone is one. The CDR3 here is CASSLGGASTDTQYF. The CDR3 DNA reads TGTGCCAGCAGCTTAGGTGGAGCTAGCACAGATACGCAGTATTTT. The V and J genes are TRBV7-3 and TRBJ2-3, with D hard to call. There are 15 residues in the CDR3. The germline CDR1 and CDR2 sequences are SGHTA and FQGTGA. Deletions cut 2 bases from V and 0 bases from J, with 9 bases between.

This clone came up a few times. V usage is TRBV2 and J usage is TRBJ2-3; 15 nucleotides match TRBD2. The CDR3 extends over 17 amino acids. The V segment lost 7 bases and the J segment 3 bases; nucleotides outside the gene matches: 8. Looked up from germline, CDR1 is SNHLY and CDR2 is FYNNEI. The CDR3 protein is CASMRWTSGRGTDTQYF. The CDR3 DNA sequence: TGTGCCAGCATGAGATGGACTAGCGGGAGGGGTACAGATACGCAGTATTTT.

The rearrangement links TRBV23-1 to TRBJ1-1; 7 positions agree with TRBD1. TRBV23-1 is given ORF status, its function remaining uncertain. The CDR3 contains 15 residues. J gave up 4 bases and V 10 bases, and 15 bases lay outside the gene matches. As DNA, the CDR3 is TGCGCCATCCCGACCCAACGGAGGGGGCCCACTGAAGCTTTCTTT. It encodes CAIPTQRRGPTEAFF.

V usage is TRBV28 and J usage is TRBJ2-2; 11 nucleotides agree with TRBD2. V trimming: 8 bases; J trimming: 7 bases; junction bases outside the gene matches: 9. The V gene's germline CDR1 is MDHEN and CDR2 SYDVKM. CDR3 length equals 15 residues. The CDR3 protein is CASGLAGGRGGELFF. For the CDR3, the DNA is TGTGCCAGCGGGCTAGCGGGAGGTCGGGGCGGGGAGCTGTTTTTT.

The J gene is TRBJ1-5, the V gene TRBV4-2; possible D gene TRBD1, 6 bases. V was clipped by 1 base and J by 4 bases, with 8 bases between them. In germline, CDR1 is LGHNA, CDR2 YNFKEQ. This CDR3 contains 14 residues. The CDR3 loop reads CASSQGRGNQPQHF. In DNA, the CDR3 is TGTGCCAGCAGCCAAGGTAGGGGGAATCAGCCCCAGCATTTT.

The chain employs TRBV4-3 and TRBJ1-1; D remains unclear. Germline V CDR1 and CDR2: LGHNA, YSLEER. This CDR3 comprises 15 residues. The V gene lost 0 bases and the J gene lost 8 bases, with 16 bases spanning the gap. CDR3 sequence (DNA): TGCGCCAGCAGCCAAGAAGTAACAGCGGCGGGGGAAGCTTTCTTT. Translating it yields CASSQEVTAAGEAFF.

The chain uses TRBV24-1 and TRBJ2-3; 12 bases match TRBD1. V lost 7 bases and J lost 0; bases outside the gene matches: 16. Germline CDR1 is KGHDR and CDR2 is SFDVKD. The CDR3 length is 20 residues. The CDR3 sequence is CATSRHAGTGGSFSTDTQYF. For the CDR3, the DNA is TGTGCCACCAGCAGACACGCCGGGACAGGGGGCTCCTTTAGCACAGATACGCAGTATTTT.

The CDR3 region has the DNA TGTGCCAGCAGCCTGGACAGGGCTGAAAAACTGTTTTTT. Translated: CASSLDRAEKLFF. V usage is TRBV12-3 or TRBV12-4 and J usage is TRBJ1-4; 8 positions match TRBD1. This CDR3 contains 13 residues. V trimming: 6 bases; J trimming: 7 bases; junction bases outside the gene matches: 4.

The chain couples TRBV6-5 to TRBJ2-7, with D perhaps TRBD1 (5 bases). Trimming cost V 8 bases and J 6 bases, with 11 bases left between them. The germline V gene has CDR1 MNHEY and CDR2 SVGAGI. This CDR3 has 11 amino acids. Here the CDR3 DNA reads TGTGCCAGCCACCAGGGTGGCGAGCAGTACTTC. It yields the protein CASHQGGEQYF.

The V call is TRBV2, the J call TRBJ1-5; the match to TRBD1 covers 7 bases. CDR3 size: 14 residues. V dropped 6 bases and J dropped 2; count of bases not matched to a gene: 4. Germline CDR1 and CDR2: SNHLY and FYNNEI. In DNA, the CDR3 is TGTGCCAGCAGACGTGACAGGGGCAATCAGCCCCAGCATTTT. It translates to CASRRDRGNQPQHF.

The chain carries TRBV6-5 and TRBJ1-6; 7 bases line up with TRBD1. Losses at the gene ends were 5 bases for V and 7 bases for J; bases not matched to a gene: 8. The length of the CDR3 is 15 residues. In germline, CDR1 is MNHEY, CDR2 SVGAGI. CDR3 sequence (DNA): TGTGCCAGCAGTCTTAACAGGGGCCGGAATTCACCCCTCCACTTT. Its translation is CASSLNRGRNSPLHF.

The gene calls are TRBV6-5 and TRBJ1-1, with D possibly matching TRBD1 (6 bases). V was cut by 1 base and J by 7 bases, with 13 bases left in between. The CDR3 sequence is 14 residues long. The germline V gene has CDR1 MNHEY and CDR2 SVGAGI. The CDR3, as DNA: TGTGCCAGCAGTTACTTCCAGGGGCCCGGTGAAGCTTTCTTT. As protein: CASSYFQGPGEAFF.

The rearrangement uses TRBV4-1 and TRBJ1-4; no firm D call. CDR1 is MGHRA, CDR2 YSYEKL, per germline. The ends were cut back, 0 bases at V and 2 bases at J, with 7 bases in the middle. This CDR3 spans 15 amino acids. This CDR3 is CASSQEFTTNEKLFF. CDR3 DNA sequence: TGCGCCAGCAGCCAAGAGTTTACTACTAATGAAAAACTGTTTTTT.

This clone was picked up a small number of times. V usage is TRBV28 and J usage is TRBJ1-5; D remains ambiguous. The germline V and J ends were trimmed by 1 base and 7 bases, with 5 bases remaining between them. Germline assignment: CDR1 MDHEN and CDR2 SYDVKM. The CDR3 runs 12 residues. The CDR3 bases are TGTGCCAGCAGTTTATTCGAGCAGCCCCAGCATTTT. It specifies CASSLFEQPQHF.

This chain links TRBV7-2 with TRBJ1-1; D unclear. The germline CDR1 and CDR2 sequences are SGHTA and FQGNSA. V lost 2 bases to trimming and J lost 1 base, with 8 bases between them. The CDR3 is 14 amino acids. The CDR3 here is CASSLHPGNTEAFF. CDR3 nucleotide sequence: TGTGCCAGCAGCTTACATCCGGGGAACACTGAAGCTTTCTTT.